The entry below gives a single TCR beta chain sequence along with its context. Its antigen is unknown. The sample belongs to a study of graft-versus-host responses after intestinal transplantation. Looking at the study overall: All recipients got anti-thymocyte globulin induction, then tacrolimus and steroids for approximately 3 years.

TCRdb's copy holds only in-frame clones and misses some; the assay was immunoSEQ multiplex PCR. In the table there are 30,000 to 50,000 clones, 90% to 95% of which are singletons. The sequencing here drew on unstimulated CD8+ T cells sorted from spleen or lymph node cells, taken before transplant. The sequence was obtained from a human donor who was the organ donor for an intestinal transplant.

The CDR3 nucleotides are TGTGCCAGCAGCCTAGGAGAGAACTATGGCTACACCTTC. Translation: CASSLGENYGYTF. The chain combines TRBV6-5 with TRBJ1-2; D is uncertain. CDR1 and CDR2 from the germline V gene are MNHEY and SVGAGI. This CDR3 contains 13 residues. Trimming shortened V by 6 bases and J by 2 bases, and 10 bases separated the two germline ends.